This TCR beta chain was sequenced in a study of blood T cell repertoires in COVID-19. Across the study: The United States, Italy and Spain supplied acute and convalescent COVID-19 samples.

Original handling: Researchers report that nucleated cell counts were estimated from reference gene primer amplification. Libraries were prepared by immunoSEQ multiplex PCR; TCRdb keeps only in-frame clonotypes and omits some of them. Clone size and V and J calls were adopted from that table, with D and trimming inferred from the DNA. The table has 200,000 to 250,000 clones, under 85% seen once. Trimming at V came to 1 base and at J to 5 bases, leaving 6 bases not matched to a gene. This CDR3 has 15 amino acids. CDR1 is LNHNV, CDR2 YYDKDF, per germline (reference sequence). The sequence was obtained from a woman older than 75 with COVID-19, enrolled during active disease. V and J are TRBV15 and TRBJ2-5; TRBD1 matches at 8 bases. The specimen sequenced was peripheral blood. The CDR3, as DNA: TGTGCCACCAGCAGAGGGTCAGGGGGCAGGGAGACCCAGTACTTC. Its translation is CATSRGSGGRETQYF. Based on the CDR3 plus reference TRBV15 and TRBJ2-5, the full variable domain is DAMVIQNPRYQVTQFGKPVTLSCSQTLNHNVMYWYQQKSSQAPKLLFHYYDKDFNNEADTPDNFQSRRPNTSFCFLDIRSPGLGDTAMYLCATSRGSGGRETQYFGPGTRLLVL.